The sample holds many counts of the clone carrying this TCR beta chain. Patients underwent thyroid surgery, and none had received any treatment before it. The germline CDR1 and CDR2 sequences are MNHNS and SASEGT. The length of the CDR3 is 15 residues. V gave up 1 base and J gave up 2 bases, with 10 bases separating them. This entry comes from a study of metastatic and nonmetastatic thyroid tumors. Study as a whole: For malignant and benign thyroid patients, tumor or nodule tissue and blood were the sources whose repertoires were compared.

Authors' processing steps: The study built a papillary thyroid cancer distant-metastasis classifier from CDR3 differences across clinicopathological groups. TCRdb re-called clones from the PCR reads using MiXCR. None of the V and J calls come from the authors' own analysis; TCRdb made them. The sample yields roughly 35,000 clones, around 15% seen once. This chain connects TRBV6-1 to TRBJ2-3; D uncertain. The sequenced material came from blood. This sequence was found in a female donor with papillary thyroid cancer or a benign thyroid nodule (not recorded which). Some clones in this sample may be carry-over from other donors' samples. CDR3 nucleotide sequence: TGTGCCAGCAGTGAAGAGGCAGTTTCCACAGATACGCAGTATTTT. Translating it yields CASSEEAVSTDTQYF.